This T cell receptor beta chain was found in a study of blood T cells in healthy people across ages. The CDR3 runs 19 residues. CDR1 and CDR2 (germline): SGHAT, FQNNGV. A sample-barcoded 5' primer and a J-beta primer mix were used in a second PCR of about 7 to 11 cycles. Researchers report that each sample yielded at least 2.5 million CDR3-containing paired-end reads. TCRdb reanalysed the 5' RACE reads using MiXCR and keeps one entry per CDR3 protein. The sample comprises 2 million or so distinct CDR3 sequences, 49% of which are singletons, and 2.1% rests with the top ten. Each sample yielded at least 6 micrograms of PBMC total RNA. A remark on this clonotype: A junction boundary mismatches the germline segment, possibly from a read error.

The source of this sequence is a woman aged 40 to 55 in good health. The gene calls are TRBV11-2 and TRBJ2-3, with D possibly matching TRBD2 (5 bases). Sequenced input: blood. CDR3: CASSLGAAPIWFRTATQYF. DNA for the CDR3: TGTGCCAGCAGCTTGGGAGCGGCCCCCATCTGGTTTCGCACAGCTACGCAGTATTTT.